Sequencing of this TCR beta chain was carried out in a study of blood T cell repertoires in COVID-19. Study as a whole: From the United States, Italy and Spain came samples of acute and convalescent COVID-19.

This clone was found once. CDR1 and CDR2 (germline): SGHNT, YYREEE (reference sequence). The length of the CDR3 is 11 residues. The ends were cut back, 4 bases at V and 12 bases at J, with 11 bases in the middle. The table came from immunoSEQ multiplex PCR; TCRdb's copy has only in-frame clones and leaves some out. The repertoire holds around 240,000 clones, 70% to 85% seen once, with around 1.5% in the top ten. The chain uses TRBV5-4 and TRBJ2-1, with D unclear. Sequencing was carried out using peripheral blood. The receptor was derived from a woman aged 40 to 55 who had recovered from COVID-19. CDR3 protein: CASSTAYWQFF. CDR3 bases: TGTGCCAGCAGCACCGCCTATTGGCAGTTCTTC. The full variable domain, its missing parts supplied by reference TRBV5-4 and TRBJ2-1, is ETGVTQSPTHLIKTRGQQVTLRCSSQSGHNTVSWYQQALGQGPQFIFQYYREEENGRGNFPPRFSGLQFPNYSSELNVNALELDDSALYLCASSTAYWQFFGPGTRLTVL.